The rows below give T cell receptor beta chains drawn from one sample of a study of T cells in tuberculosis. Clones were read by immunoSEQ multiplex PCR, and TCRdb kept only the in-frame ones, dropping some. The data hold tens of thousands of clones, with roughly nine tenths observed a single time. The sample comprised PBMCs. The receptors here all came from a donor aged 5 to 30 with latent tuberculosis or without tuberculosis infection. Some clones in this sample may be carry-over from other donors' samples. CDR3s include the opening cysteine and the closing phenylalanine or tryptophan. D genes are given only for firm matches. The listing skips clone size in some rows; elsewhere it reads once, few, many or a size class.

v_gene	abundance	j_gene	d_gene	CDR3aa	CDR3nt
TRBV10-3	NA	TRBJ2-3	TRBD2	CAISGPRREDASASTDTQYF	TGTGCCATCAGTGGGCCGCGGCGGGAGGACGCAAGTGCTAGCACAGATACGCAGTATTTT
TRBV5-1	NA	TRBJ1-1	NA	CASSLAVGGYHEAFF	TGCGCCAGCAGCTTGGCAGTCGGGGGATATCATGAAGCTTTCTTT
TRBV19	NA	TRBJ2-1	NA	CASSEPRGAVPYGEQFF	TGTGCCAGTAGTGAACCCCGGGGGGCTGTCCCTTACGGTGAGCAGTTCTTC
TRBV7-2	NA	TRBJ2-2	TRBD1	CASSRAIFLQGARAGELFF	TGTGCCAGCAGTCGGGCGATCTTCCTACAGGGGGCGAGAGCCGGGGAGCTGTTTTTT
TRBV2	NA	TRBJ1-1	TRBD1	CASSEVGQGGTEAFF	TGTGCCAGCAGTGAAGTCGGCCAGGGGGGTACTGAAGCTTTCTTT
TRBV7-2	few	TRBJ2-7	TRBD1	CASSPLPGGFSYEQYF	TGTGCCAGCAGCCCCTTACCAGGGGGCTTCTCCTACGAGCAGTACTTC
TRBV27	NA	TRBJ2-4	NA	CASSLGGAENIQYF	TGTGCCAGCAGTTTAGGGGGGGCCGAAAACATTCAGTACTTC
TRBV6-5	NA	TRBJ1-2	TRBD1	CASRTGVYGYTF	TGTGCCAGCAGGACAGGGGTGTATGGCTACACCTTC
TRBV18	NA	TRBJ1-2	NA	CASSPKGSPPPPYGYTF	TGTGCCAGCTCACCTAAGGGGTCACCACCTCCGCCCTATGGCTACACCTTC
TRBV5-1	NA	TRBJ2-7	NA	CASRIGGNMQIEQYF	TGCGCCAGCAGAATAGGAGGGAATATGCAGATCGAGCAGTACTTC
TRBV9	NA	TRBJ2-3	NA	CASSVGGTGTQYF	TGTGCCAGCAGCGTAGGGGGCACAGGTACGCAGTATTTT
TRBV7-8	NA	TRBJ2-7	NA	CASSLALSEQYF	TGTGCCAGCAGCTTAGCGTTGAGCGAGCAGTACTTC
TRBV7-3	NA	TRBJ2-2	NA	CASSPTVSNTGELFF	TGTGCCAGCAGCCCGACAGTCTCGAACACCGGGGAGCTGTTTTTT
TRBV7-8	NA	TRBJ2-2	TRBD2	CASWIYSGGPAGELFF	TGTGCCAGCTGGATATATAGCGGGGGGCCCGCCGGGGAGCTGTTTTTT
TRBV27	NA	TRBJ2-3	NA	CASSPGRVTDTQYF	TGTGCCAGCAGTCCCGGCCGGGTCACAGATACGCAGTATTTT
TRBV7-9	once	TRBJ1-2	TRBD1	CASRGTGLYGYTF	TGTGCCAGCAGAGGGACAGGCCTATATGGCTACACCTTC
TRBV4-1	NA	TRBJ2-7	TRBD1	CASSLTGTGFYEQYF	TGCGCCAGCAGCCTGACCGGGACAGGATTCTACGAGCAGTACTTC
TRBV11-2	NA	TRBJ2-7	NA	CASSPPSRDYEQYF	TGTGCCAGCAGCCCGCCTTCACGAGATTACGAGCAGTACTTC
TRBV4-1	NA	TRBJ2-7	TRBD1	CASSPWTGQDEQYF	TGCGCCAGCAGCCCCTGGACAGGGCAAGACGAGCAGTACTTC
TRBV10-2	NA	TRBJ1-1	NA	CASMKRQSNTEAFF	TGCGCCAGCATGAAAAGACAGTCAAACACTGAAGCTTTCTTT
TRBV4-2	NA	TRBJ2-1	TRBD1	CASSQEGTGGYNEQFF	TGTGCCAGCAGCCAAGAAGGGACAGGGGGCTACAATGAGCAGTTCTTC
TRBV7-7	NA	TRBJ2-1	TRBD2	CASSLGLGGRNEQFF	TGTGCTAGCAGCTTGGGACTAGGGGGAAGGAATGAGCAGTTCTTC
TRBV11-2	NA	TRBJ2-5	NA	CASSPTGGSSRQETQYF	TGTGCCAGCAGCCCCACTGGGGGCTCCTCCCGGCAGGAGACCCAGTACTTC